Listed below are T cell receptor beta chains from one sample, sequenced in a study of cytomegalovirus exposure and HLA in healthy donors. The assay was immunoSEQ multiplex PCR, and TCRdb's table has in-frame clones only and misses some. The sample includes 110,000 to 150,000 clones, 73% of them seen just once. The sample comprised PBMCs. These TCRs come from a woman in her thirties or forties in good health and CMV-seronegative. Both conserved end residues are part of each CDR3.

V gene: TRBV18; J gene: TRBJ1-1; CDR3 protein: CASSPEAGGFPEAFF
V gene: TRBV5-6; J gene: TRBJ1-2; CDR3 protein: CASSLGSENYGYTF
V gene: TRBV28; J gene: TRBJ1-3; CDR3 protein: CASSLSGQSSGNTIYF
V gene: TRBV7-3; J gene: TRBJ2-3; CDR3 protein: CASSLGTLLGPTDTQYF
V gene: TRBV5-6; J gene: TRBJ1-5; CDR3 protein: CASSLGQANQPQHF
V gene: TRBV6-1; J gene: TRBJ1-3; CDR3 protein: CASSVTNYSGNTIYF
V gene: TRBV2; J gene: TRBJ1-1; CDR3 protein: CASSTKAMNTEAFF
V gene: TRBV2; J gene: TRBJ1-3; CDR3 protein: CASSRDRPGEGNTIYF
V gene: TRBV9; J gene: TRBJ1-2; CDR3 protein: CASSGTGDYGYTF
V gene: TRBV28; J gene: TRBJ2-5; CDR3 protein: CASRPSWTSLADKTQYF
V gene: TRBV5-4; J gene: TRBJ1-2; CDR3 protein: CASSRGDGYTF
V gene: TRBV4-1; J gene: TRBJ1-2; CDR3 protein: CASSQGASWGDYGYTF
V gene: TRBV11-3; J gene: TRBJ2-2; CDR3 protein: CASSHGTENTGELFF
V gene: TRBV25-1; J gene: TRBJ2-3; CDR3 protein: CASSKQGTRDTQYF
V gene: TRBV10-3; J gene: TRBJ1-1; CDR3 protein: CATYSPDMNTEAFF
V gene: TRBV2; J gene: TRBJ1-2; CDR3 protein: CASSEFPGGGYTF
V gene: TRBV4-1; J gene: TRBJ2-3; CDR3 protein: CASSPRTGGFTDTQYF
V gene: TRBV2; J gene: TRBJ1-1; CDR3 protein: CASTRQGNTEAFF
V gene: TRBV4-1; J gene: TRBJ2-7; CDR3 protein: CASSVIWGDRGYEQYF
V gene: TRBV28; J gene: TRBJ1-1; CDR3 protein: CASSFRGNTEAFF
V gene: TRBV4-1; J gene: TRBJ2-1; CDR3 protein: CASSRTTTSGGAGEQFF
V gene: TRBV12-5; J gene: TRBJ2-2; CDR3 protein: CASGSGQGDSGELFF
V gene: TRBV4-1; J gene: TRBJ2-5; CDR3 protein: CASSQAGTSGGAMETQYF
V gene: TRBV11-2; J gene: TRBJ1-6; CDR3 protein: CASSGTGTGDWSPLHF
V gene: TRBV10-3; J gene: TRBJ2-7; CDR3 protein: CAISERTDQKACEQYF
V gene: TRBV7-2; J gene: TRBJ1-1; CDR3 protein: CASSLAPQGAGNTEAFF
V gene: TRBV7-6; J gene: TRBJ1-6; CDR3 protein: CASADRGNSPLHF
V gene: TRBV4-1; J gene: TRBJ1-1; CDR3 protein: CASSQAGGFSEAFF
V gene: TRBV9; J gene: TRBJ1-4; CDR3 protein: CASSGRDTVVPTNEKLFF
V gene: TRBV2; J gene: TRBJ1-1; CDR3 protein: CAITQQGEGEAFF
V gene: TRBV9; J gene: TRBJ1-2; CDR3 protein: CASSVDGRAGGYTF
V gene: TRBV6-1; J gene: TRBJ1-5; CDR3 protein: CATGQTYNQPQHF
V gene: TRBV28; J gene: TRBJ1-2; CDR3 protein: CASSSEQYGYTF
V gene: TRBV7-9; J gene: TRBJ1-4; CDR3 protein: CSSSPGARTVTNEKLFF
V gene: TRBV29-1; J gene: TRBJ1-2; CDR3 protein: CSVELDRGDYGYTF
V gene: TRBV7-9; J gene: TRBJ1-4; CDR3 protein: CASSPPRGHSNEKLFF
V gene: TRBV18; J gene: TRBJ1-5; CDR3 protein: CASSADKNDQPQHF
V gene: TRBV6-5; J gene: TRBJ1-1; CDR3 protein: CASGLPSGGITEAFF
V gene: TRBV4-1; J gene: TRBJ1-2; CDR3 protein: CASSQSRDRGLGGYTF
V gene: TRBV4-1; J gene: TRBJ2-5; CDR3 protein: CASSSQRGPQETQYF
V gene: TRBV7-9; J gene: TRBJ2-1; CDR3 protein: CASSAGQLGTYNEQFF
V gene: TRBV19; J gene: TRBJ1-1; CDR3 protein: CASSTPGHTEAFF
V gene: TRBV7-6; J gene: TRBJ2-3; CDR3 protein: CASSAWTGDRTDTQYF
V gene: TRBV7-9; J gene: TRBJ2-5; CDR3 protein: CASSFSGGETQYF
V gene: TRBV6-6; J gene: TRBJ2-7; CDR3 protein: CASSYSTGVNEQYF
V gene: TRBV7-9; J gene: TRBJ2-1; CDR3 protein: CASSSLTSYPQNEQFF
V gene: TRBV19; J gene: TRBJ1-4; CDR3 protein: CASSDFTGGTNEKLFF
V gene: TRBV5-1; J gene: TRBJ2-5; CDR3 protein: CASSLAETQYF
V gene: TRBV7-8; J gene: TRBJ1-6; CDR3 protein: CASRGGTGDNSPLHF